One TCR beta chain is described in this entry. These data originate in a study of T cells in Graves' hyperthyroidism and ophthalmopathy. Authors of the study amplified TCR beta CDR3 regions from RNA transcripts. The TCR CDR3 first-round RT-PCR relied on the HTBI primer set. TCRdb used MiXCR to reprocess the multiplex PCR reads, holding one entry per CDR3 protein. Of roughly 420,000 distinct CDR3 sequences listed, approximately 13% were seen once; the top ten hold less than 6.5%. The CDR3 runs 16 residues. J gave up 0 bases and V 2 bases, and 5 bases lay outside the gene matches. Germline lookup yields CDR1 MGHDK and CDR2 SYGVNS.

This clonotype originated in a woman aged 18-35 years with Graves' hyperthyroidism. The source material was blood. The chain couples TRBV25-1 to TRBJ2-7, with TRBD2 identical over 9 bases. In DNA, the CDR3 is TGTGCCAGCAGTGAACCAGGCGGGAGGGCCTCCTACGAGCAGTACTTC. The encoded protein is CASSEPGGRASYEQYF.